This T cell receptor beta chain was retrieved from a study of CD8+CD57+ T cells in acquired aplastic anemia (dated by TCRdb to the late 2010s). A note on the overall study: DNA extracted from sorted CD4+ and CD8+ cells had a mean of approximately 3 ug, with a range of about 0.18 to 27.4 ug. CD8+CD57+ expansion was defined as frequency above the mean frequency observed in healthy subjects.

Genomic DNA was used as template for profiling of TCR beta VDJ combinations and CDR3 sequences. An Illumina HiSeq 2000 was the platform used for TCR repertoire sequencing. For the original study's pipeline: TRBV/TRBJ rearrangement plots, CDR3 size and DJ length profiles, and Simpson's diversity index were used to evaluate the repertoires. The most abundant DNA sequence in the deep sequencing data was taken as the immunodominant clone. CDR3 amino acid sequences were screened for sharing across subjects and were compared with published repertoires and the VDJdb database. TCRdb reprocessing: public reads trimmed at Q25 with fastp, clones called with MiXCR, in-frame beta chains kept. Rows are unified per CDR3 protein, each entry keeping the most common DNA and genes. These V and J calls rely on TCRdb rather than the paper's analysis. The sample yields approximately 98,000 distinct CDR3 sequences; around two thirds were counted once. Roughly two thirds of the sample comes from the top ten.

General conclusions and limits of the study: Between patients and healthy controls, no significant difference in CD8+ Simpson's diversity was found (P=0.060). Some 27 CD8+ CDR3 sequences were found in both patients and controls but appeared to be highly expressed in patients and within the immunodominant clones of the patients.

Expansion of CD8+CD57+ cells had been shown by flow cytometry in the patients chosen for sequencing. Severe acquired aplastic anemia was diagnosed in all patients according to International Study of Aplastic Anemia and Agranulocytosis and Camitta criteria. No therapy had been received by the patients at the time of blood sampling. In this study, sorted CD4+ and CD8+ T cells from the blood of healthy subjects and of severe aplastic anemia patients had their TCR repertoires deep-sequenced. In the USA, patient enrollment took place under clinicaltrials.gov protocols 00001620, 01623167, 00001397, 00071045, 00081523 and 00961064. Ficoll-Paque density gradient centrifugation was used to isolate peripheral blood mononuclear cells. Before DNA was extracted, CD4+ and CD8+ T cells were sorted using either FACS or magnetic beads. The CDR3 measures 15 amino acids from cysteine to phenylalanine. The CDR3 DNA has 45 bases and is translated from base 1. According to the germline V gene, CDR1 reads KGHDR and CDR2 reads SFDVKD. Trimming removed 5 bases from V and 5 bases from J; the gene matches leave 9 bases unexplained.

Note on this clonotype: The specificity of this receptor is unknown. Nothing much larger sits one base from this clone, and base qualities are not available.

The TCR was taken from a human donor with aplastic anemia. The material sequenced was sorted CD4+, CD8+, or CD8+CD57+ T cells (not recorded which) from PBMCs. This chain joins TRBV24-1 to TRBJ1-2, with TRBD1 identical over 8 junction bases. The DNA is TGTGCCACCAGTGGCGCGACGGGGACAGGTTATGGCTACACCTTC. It specifies CATSGATGTGYGYTF.